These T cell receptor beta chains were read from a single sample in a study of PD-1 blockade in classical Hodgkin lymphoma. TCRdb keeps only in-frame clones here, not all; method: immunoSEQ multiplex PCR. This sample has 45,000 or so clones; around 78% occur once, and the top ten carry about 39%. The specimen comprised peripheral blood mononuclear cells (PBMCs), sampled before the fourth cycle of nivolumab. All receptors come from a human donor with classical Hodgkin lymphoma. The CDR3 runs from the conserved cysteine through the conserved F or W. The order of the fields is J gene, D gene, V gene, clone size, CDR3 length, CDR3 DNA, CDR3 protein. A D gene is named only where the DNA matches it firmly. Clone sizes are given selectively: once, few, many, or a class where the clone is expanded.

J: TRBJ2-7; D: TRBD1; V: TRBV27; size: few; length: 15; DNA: TGTGCCAGCAGTAGGAGCCCAGGGGGAACCTACGAGCAGTACTTC; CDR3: CASSRSPGGTYEQYF
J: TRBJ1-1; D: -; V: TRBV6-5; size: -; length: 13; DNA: TGTGCCAGCAGTCTCGGTGGGGGAACTGAAGCTTTCTTT; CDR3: CASSLGGGTEAFF
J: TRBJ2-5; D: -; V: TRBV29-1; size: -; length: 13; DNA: TGCAGCGTTGTCCGGAGGGGCCAAGAGACCCAGTACTTC; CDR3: CSVVRRGQETQYF
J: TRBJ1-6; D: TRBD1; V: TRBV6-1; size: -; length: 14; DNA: TGTGCCAGCAGTGAGGACAGGTTTAATTCACCCCTCCACTTT; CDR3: CASSEDRFNSPLHF
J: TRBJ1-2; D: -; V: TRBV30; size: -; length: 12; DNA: TGTGCCTGGAGTGTTAGGACTTATGGCTACACCTTC; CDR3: CAWSVRTYGYTF
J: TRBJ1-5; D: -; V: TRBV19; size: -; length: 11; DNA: TGTGCCAGTAGTAGCAATCAGCCCCAGCATTTT; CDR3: CASSSNQPQHF
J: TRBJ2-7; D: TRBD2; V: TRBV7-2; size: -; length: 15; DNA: TGTGCCAGCAGCTTAGGCTACGGGGGGTCTTACGAGCAGTACTTC; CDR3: CASSLGYGGSYEQYF
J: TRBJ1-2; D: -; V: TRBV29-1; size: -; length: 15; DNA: TGCAGCGTTGATCGGACCAGGGAGGGCGGATATGGCTACACCTTC; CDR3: CSVDRTREGGYGYTF
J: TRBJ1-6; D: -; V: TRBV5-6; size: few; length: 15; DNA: TGTGCCAGCAGCGGCTCGGCCACAGGCGGTTCACCCCTCCACTTT; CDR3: CASSGSATGGSPLHF
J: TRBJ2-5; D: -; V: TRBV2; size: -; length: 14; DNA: TGTGCCAGCAGTGGGGCCAGCATATTAGAGACCCAGTACTTC; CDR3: CASSGASILETQYF
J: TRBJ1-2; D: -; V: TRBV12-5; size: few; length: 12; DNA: TGTGCTAGTGGTCTACAGGGACATGGCTACACCTTC; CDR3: CASGLQGHGYTF
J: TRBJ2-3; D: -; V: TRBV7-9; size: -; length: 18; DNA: TGTGCCAGCAGCACGACCGTGACAGGCCCCGCTAGCACAGATACGCAGTATTTT; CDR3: CASSTTVTGPASTDTQYF
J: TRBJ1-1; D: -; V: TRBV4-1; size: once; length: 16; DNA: TGCGCCAGCAGCCAAGATCTATGGGCGGGGAACACTGAAGCTTTCTTT; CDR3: CASSQDLWAGNTEAFF
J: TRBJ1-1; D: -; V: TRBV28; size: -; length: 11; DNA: TGTGCCAGCACTGATGGCCGGGAAGCTTTCTTT; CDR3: CASTDGREAFF
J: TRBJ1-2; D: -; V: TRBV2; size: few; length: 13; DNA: TGTGCCAGCAGTGAAACGAGGCAGGGAAGCTACACCTTC; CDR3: CASSETRQGSYTF